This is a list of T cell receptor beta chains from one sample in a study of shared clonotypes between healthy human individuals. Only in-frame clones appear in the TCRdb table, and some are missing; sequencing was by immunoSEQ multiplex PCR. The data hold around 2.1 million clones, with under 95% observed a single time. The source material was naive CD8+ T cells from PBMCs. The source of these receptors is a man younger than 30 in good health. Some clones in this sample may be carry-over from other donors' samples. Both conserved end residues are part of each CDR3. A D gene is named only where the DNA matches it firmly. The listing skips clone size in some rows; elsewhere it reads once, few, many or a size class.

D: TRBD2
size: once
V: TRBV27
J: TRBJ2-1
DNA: TGTGCCAGCAGTCCCCCGGGACTAGCCGTCTGGAATGAGCAGTTCTTC
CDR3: CASSPPGLAVWNEQFF

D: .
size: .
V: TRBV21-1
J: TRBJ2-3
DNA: TGTGCCAGCAGCGAGGGAAGCACAGATACGCAGTATTTT
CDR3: CASSEGSTDTQYF

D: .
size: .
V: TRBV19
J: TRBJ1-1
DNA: TGTGCCAGTAGCTTTCGCGCTAGCCTGAACACTGAAGCTTTCTTT
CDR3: CASSFRASLNTEAFF

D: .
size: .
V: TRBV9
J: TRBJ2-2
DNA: TGTGCCAGCAGCGTCTCACTACCCACCGGGGAGCTGTTTTTT
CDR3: CASSVSLPTGELFF

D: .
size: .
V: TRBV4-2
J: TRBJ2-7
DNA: TGTGCCAGCAGCCAAGCTTGGAGCGGTAGCTCCTACGAGCAGTACTTC
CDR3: CASSQAWSGSSYEQYF

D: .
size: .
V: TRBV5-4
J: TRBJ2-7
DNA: TGTGCCAGCAGCTCCCAGGTGGACGAGCAGTACTTC
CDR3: CASSSQVDEQYF

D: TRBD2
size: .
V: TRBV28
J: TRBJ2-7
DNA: TGTGCCAGCAGGGCGGGACTAGCGTCAGGAGAGCAGTACTTC
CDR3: CASRAGLASGEQYF

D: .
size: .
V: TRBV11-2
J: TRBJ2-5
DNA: TGTGCCAGCAGCTTGAACTGGGGCCAAGAGACCCAGTACTTC
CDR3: CASSLNWGQETQYF

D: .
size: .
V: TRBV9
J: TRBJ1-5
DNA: TGTGCCAGCAGCGCTCACATCTATCAGCCCCAGCATTTT
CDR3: CASSAHIYQPQHF

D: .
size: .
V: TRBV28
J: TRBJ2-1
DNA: TGTGCCAGCAGTTTAGCAGGGAACTACAATGAGCAGTTCTTC
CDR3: CASSLAGNYNEQFF

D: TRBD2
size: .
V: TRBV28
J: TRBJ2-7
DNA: TGTGCCAGCAGTTCAAGACTAGCGGGCCACTACGAGCAGTACTTC
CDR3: CASSSRLAGHYEQYF

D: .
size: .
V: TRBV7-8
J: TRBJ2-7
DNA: TGTGCCAGCAGCTCGTCCGGGGATGGCAGGCTAGGATTCTACGAGCAGTACTTC
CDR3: CASSSSGDGRLGFYEQYF

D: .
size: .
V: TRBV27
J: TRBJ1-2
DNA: TGTGCCAGCAGTTATGTAGGGAGCAACTATGGCTACACCTTC
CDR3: CASSYVGSNYGYTF

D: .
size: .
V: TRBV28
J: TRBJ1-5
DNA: TGTGCCAGCAGTTTATATGACTCTAGCAATCAGCCCCAGCATTTT
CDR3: CASSLYDSSNQPQHF

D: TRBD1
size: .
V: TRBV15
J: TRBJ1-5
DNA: TGTGCCACCAGCACCGACAGGGCGAGCAATCAGCCCCAGCATTTT
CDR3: CATSTDRASNQPQHF

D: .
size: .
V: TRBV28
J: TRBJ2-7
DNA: TGTGCCAGTAAGTGGTTGGGAAGGTCCTACGAGCAGTACTTC
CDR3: CASKWLGRSYEQYF

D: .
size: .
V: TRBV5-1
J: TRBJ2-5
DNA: TGCGCCAGCAGCTTGGCCGCGATGGAAAGCTACCAAGAGACCCAGTACTTC
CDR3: CASSLAAMESYQETQYF

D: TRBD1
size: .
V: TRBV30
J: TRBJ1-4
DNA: TGTGCCTGGAGTTACGGACAGGCGGGCAATGAAAAACTGTTTTTT
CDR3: CAWSYGQAGNEKLFF